The clone carrying this TCR beta chain appeared a few times. Its target is unknown. The data originate from a study of response to subunit inactivated influenza vaccine. The study's findings and limits: Authors suggested few new T cells are recruited by each seasonal influenza vaccination.

Between the trimmed V and J ends, which lost 8 bases and 8 bases, there was a span of 12 bases. CDR3 size: 12 residues. The germline V gene encodes CDR1 MNHEY and CDR2 SMNVEV (reference sequence). One entry per CDR3 protein results from TCRdb running MiXCR on the RT-PCR reads. The table has roughly 650,000 distinct CDR3 sequences, more than 15% seen once. The sequencing here drew on PBMCs from blood, taken roughly 13 days after vaccination. The chain carries TRBV27 and TRBJ2-2, with no clear D. The receptor was isolated from a man aged 50 to 59 who received an inactivated influenza vaccine. Here the CDR3 DNA reads TGTGCCAGCGGCTCCGCGTTTGGGGAGCTGTTTTTT. Its translation: CASGSAFGELFF.